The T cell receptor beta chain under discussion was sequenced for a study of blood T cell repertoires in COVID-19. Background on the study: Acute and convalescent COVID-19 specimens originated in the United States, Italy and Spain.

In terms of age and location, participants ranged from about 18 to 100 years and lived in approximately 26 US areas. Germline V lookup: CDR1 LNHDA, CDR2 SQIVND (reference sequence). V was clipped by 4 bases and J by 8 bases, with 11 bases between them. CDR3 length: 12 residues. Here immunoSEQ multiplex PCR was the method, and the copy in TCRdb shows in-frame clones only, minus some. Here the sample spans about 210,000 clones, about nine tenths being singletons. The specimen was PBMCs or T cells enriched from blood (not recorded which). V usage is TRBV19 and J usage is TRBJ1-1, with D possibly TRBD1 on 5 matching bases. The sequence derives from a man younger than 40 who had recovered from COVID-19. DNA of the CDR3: TGTGCCAGTAGTAGGGTCGGGGGGGAAGCTTTCTTT. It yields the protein CASSRVGGEAFF. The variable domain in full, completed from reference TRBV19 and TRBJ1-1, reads DGGITQSPKYLFRKEGQNVTLSCEQNLNHDAMYWYRQDPGQGLRLIYYSQIVNDFQKGDIAEGYSVSREKKESFPLTVTSAQKNPTAFYLCASSRVGGEAFFGQGTRLTVV.